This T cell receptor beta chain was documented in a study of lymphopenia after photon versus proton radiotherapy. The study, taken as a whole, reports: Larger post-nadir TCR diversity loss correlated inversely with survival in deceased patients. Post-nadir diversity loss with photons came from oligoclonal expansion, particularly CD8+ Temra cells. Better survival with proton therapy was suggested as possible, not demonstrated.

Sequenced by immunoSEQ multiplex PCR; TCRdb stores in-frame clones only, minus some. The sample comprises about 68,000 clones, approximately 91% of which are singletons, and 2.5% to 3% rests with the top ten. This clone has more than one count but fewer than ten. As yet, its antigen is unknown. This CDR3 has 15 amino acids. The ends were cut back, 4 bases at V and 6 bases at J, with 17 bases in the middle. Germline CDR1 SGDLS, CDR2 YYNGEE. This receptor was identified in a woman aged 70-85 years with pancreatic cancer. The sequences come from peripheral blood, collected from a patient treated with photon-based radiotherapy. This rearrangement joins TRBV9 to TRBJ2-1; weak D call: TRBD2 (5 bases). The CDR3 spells CASSPRELEVNEQFF. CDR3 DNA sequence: TGTGCCAGCAGCCCTCGTGAACTAGAAGTCAATGAGCAGTTCTTC. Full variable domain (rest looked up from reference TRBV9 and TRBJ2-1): DSGVTQTPKHLITATGQRVTLRCSPRSGDLSVYWYQQSLDQGLQFLIQYYNGEERAKGNILERFSAQQFPDLHSELNLSSLELGDSALYFCASSPRELEVNEQFFGPGTRLTVL.